This passage covers 32 T cell receptor beta chains from one sample sequenced in a study of T cells after yellow fever vaccination. TCRdb ran MiXCR on the 5' RACE reads and lists one entry per CDR3 protein. The sample yields some 10,000 distinct CDR3 sequences, approximately 4.6% seen once. The specimen comprised PBMCs, either bulk or a sorted T-cell subset (CD4+, CD8+, memory, or dextramer-sorted; not recorded which), sampled less than 16 days after the first yellow fever vaccination. Source of these receptors: a man aged 18 to 29 who received the YFV17D yellow fever vaccine.

This clonotype is labeled as medium-sized (0.01 to 0.1%). This chain uses TRBV11-1 with TRBJ2-5; D is perhaps TRBD1 (5 bases). The length of the CDR3 is 14 residues. The V gene's germline CDR1 is SGHAT and CDR2 FQDESV (reference sequence). Trimming removed 2 bases at V and 0 bases at J, with 7 bases between. Written as DNA, the CDR3 is TGTGCCAGCAGCTTACAGGGATACCAAGAGACCCAGTACTTC. Its translation: CASSLQGYQETQYF.

The rearrangement links TRBV18 to TRBJ1-3; a possible D gene is TRBD1 (5 bases). Trimming took 0 bases from V and 0 from J, leaving 6 bases between them. The CDR3 sequence is 15 residues long. The germline V gene encodes CDR1 KGHSH and CDR2 LQKENI. CDR3 DNA sequence: TGTGCCAGCTCACCACCGCAGGGCTCTGGAAACACCATATATTTT. Amino acids: CASSPPQGSGNTIYF. Variable domain in full (rest from reference TRBV18 and TRBJ1-3): NAGVMQNPRHLVRRRGQEARLRCSPMKGHSHVYWYRQLPEEGLKFMVYLQKENIIDESGMPKERFSAEFPKEGPSILRIQQVVRGDSAAYFCASSPPQGSGNTIYFGEGSWLTVV.

This clonotype was detected a few times. A much larger clonotype is one base distant, so this may be a read error. V is TRBV19 and J is TRBJ2-1; 7 bases are shared with TRBD1. Looked up from germline, CDR1 is LNHDA and CDR2 is SQIVND (reference sequence). V was pared by 3 bases and J by 11 bases, with 10 bases of the junction left unmatched. The CDR3 covers 14 residues. CDR3 DNA sequence: TGTGCCAGTAGTATCGAAGCCGACAGGGACAAGCAGTTCTTC. It translates to CASSIEADRDKQFF.

This clonotype was counted ten times or more. This chain links TRBV12-3 or TRBV12-4 with TRBJ2-2; D gene unclear. The length of the CDR3 is 13 residues. The germline V and J ends were trimmed by 6 bases and 6 bases, with 11 bases remaining between them. CDR3 DNA: TGTGCCAGCAGCCCTAGGACGGCCGGGGAGCTGTTTTTT. It specifies CASSPRTAGELFF.

In its sample, this clonotype ranks as medium-sized. The chain employs TRBV7-3 and TRBJ2-5, with 7 bases matching TRBD1. Per the germline V gene, CDR1 is SGHTA and CDR2 is FQGTGA. V dropped 5 bases and J dropped 5; count of bases not matched to a gene: 5. The CDR3 has 13 amino acids. CDR3 nucleotide sequence: TGTGCCAGCAGCCCCGAGGGGGCTGAGACCCAGTACTTC. Its protein product is CASSPEGAETQYF.

This clonotype has a count of ten or more. This sequence joins TRBV5-5 and TRBJ2-1; possibly TRBD1 for D (6 bases). Germline CDR1 and CDR2: SGHKS and YYEKEE (reference sequence). There are 16 residues in the CDR3. V lost 2 bases and J 0 bases, leaving 12 bases between the germline ends. The CDR3 spells CASSFRGSSSYNEQFF. As DNA, the CDR3 is TGTGCCAGCAGCTTTAGGGGGTCGAGCTCCTACAATGAGCAGTTCTTC.

In this sample, this clonotype is medium-sized (0.01 to 0.1%). The CDR3 DNA reads TGCGCCAGCAGCTTGGTAGGACAGGGGGCCTACGAGCAGTACTTC. Its protein product is CASSLVGQGAYEQYF. The V call is TRBV5-1, the J call TRBJ2-7; 10 bases align to TRBD1. This CDR3 is built from 15 residues. The germline gives CDR1 SGHRS, CDR2 YFSETQ. The trim removed 0 bases at V and 2 bases at J, leaving 2 bases unmatched.

This clonotype has a handful of counts. V and J are TRBV2 and TRBJ2-2; maybe TRBD1 (5 bases). V was shortened by 5 bases and J by 0 bases, with 10 bases between the two germline ends. The CDR3 is 15 residues long. From germline, CDR1 is SNHLY and CDR2 FYNNEI. In DNA, the CDR3 is TGTGCCAGCAGTCTGACAGAAGCGAACACCGGGGAGCTGTTTTTT. Translating it yields CASSLTEANTGELFF.

By share, this clonotype ranks as medium-sized. The CDR3 nucleotides are TGTGCCAGCAGCCGACAGGGGGGCGGCACGAACACTGAAGCTTTCTTT. It codes for CASSRQGGGTNTEAFF. The chain employs TRBV7-2 and TRBJ1-1; TRBD1 agrees at 9 bases. The CDR3 covers 16 residues. With 5 bases clipped from V and 1 base from J, the junction kept 8 bases outside the gene matches. Germline V gene data show CDR1 as SGHTA and CDR2 as FQGNSA.

In this sample, this clonotype turned up many times. This chain links TRBV7-9 with TRBJ1-6; maybe TRBD1 (5 bases). The V gene's germline CDR1 is SEHNR and CDR2 FQNEAQ (reference sequence). The ends were cut back, 2 bases at V and 10 bases at J, with 24 bases in the middle. The CDR3 covers 18 residues. CDR3 coding DNA: TGTGCCAGCAGCTTAATTGGGACGGCGAACTACCCTGGGTCACCCCTCCACTTT. Protein product: CASSLIGTANYPGSPLHF.

The V call is TRBV3-1, the J call TRBJ2-3; D is perhaps TRBD2 (5 bases). The CDR3 loop spans 15 amino acids. V shed 3 bases and J shed 3 bases, with 13 bases lying between them. The V gene's germline CDR1 is LGHDT and CDR2 YNNKEL (reference sequence). The CDR3 DNA is TGTGCCAGCAGCCAGCCCGACACTAGGACAGATACGCAGTATTTT. This translates into CASSQPDTRTDTQYF.

Ten or more counts support this clonotype. The rearrangement links TRBV4-2 to TRBJ2-3; tentatively, D is TRBD2 (7 bases). V was clipped by 6 bases and J by 4 bases, with 20 bases between them. Germline V gene data show CDR1 as LGHNA and CDR2 as YNFKEQ. The CDR3 extends over 16 amino acids. The CDR3 DNA sequence: TGTGCCAGCAGTCTAAGGGGGGGGGGGTTCGCAGATACGCAGTATTTT. Translated, it gives CASSLRGGGFADTQYF.

This clonotype was observed at least ten times. The chain carries TRBV5-1 and TRBJ2-1, with D possibly being TRBD1 (5 bases). Germline CDR1 SGHRS, CDR2 YFSETQ. This CDR3 comprises 16 residues. Trimming cost V 3 bases and J 5 bases, with 18 bases left between them. CDR3 amino acids: CASSYARDSKNNEQFF. The CDR3 coding sequence is TGCGCCAGCAGCTACGCCCGAGACAGCAAAAACAATGAGCAGTTCTTC.

Relative to its sample, this clonotype is medium-sized. The chain uses TRBV5-6 and TRBJ1-6; 7 positions match TRBD1. The V segment lost 2 bases and the J segment 11 bases; nucleotides outside the gene matches: 4. There are 13 residues in the CDR3. In germline, CDR1 is SGHDT, CDR2 YYEEEE. The CDR3 loop reads CASSFGTDTPLHF. CDR3 sequence (DNA): TGTGCCAGCAGCTTTGGGACAGATACACCCCTCCACTTT.

By sample share, this clonotype is medium-sized (0.01 to 0.1%). CDR3 nucleotide sequence: TGTGCCAGCAGCTTATACGGGGGAGAGCAGTACTTC. It codes for CASSLYGGEQYF. The J gene is TRBJ2-7, the V gene TRBV7-2; TRBD2 is a possible D gene (6 bases). There are 12 residues in the CDR3. Between the trimmed V and J ends, which lost 2 bases and 7 bases, there was a span of 9 bases. CDR1 and CDR2 (germline): SGHTA, FQGNSA.

This clonotype showed up many times. DNA for the CDR3: TGCGCCAGCAGCTTGACAGGGACCGCTTTGACTAATGAAAAACTGTTTTTT. Encoded protein: CASSLTGTALTNEKLFF. This chain joins TRBV5-1 and TRBJ1-4; tentative D call: TRBD1 (6 bases). V lost 1 base and J lost 2, with 15 bases in between. Germline loops: CDR1 SGHRS, CDR2 YFSETQ. There are 17 residues in the CDR3.

By share, this clonotype counts as medium-sized. The genes are TRBV6-5 and TRBJ1-1, with 8 bases lining up with TRBD1. In germline, CDR1 is MNHEY, CDR2 SVGAGI. There are 16 residues in the CDR3. V lost 7 bases and J lost 3; bases outside the gene matches: 13. CDR3 amino acids: CASNLAGGLGDTEAFF. In DNA form, the CDR3 reads TGTGCCAGCAACCTAGCAGGGGGCCTCGGAGACACTGAAGCTTTCTTT.

This clonotype was observed many times. The rearrangement links TRBV5-1 to TRBJ2-3, with TRBD2 identical over 8 bases. The CDR3 covers 15 residues. V lost 1 base to trimming and J lost 2 bases; unmatched junction nucleotides: 3. Germline V gene data show CDR1 as SGHRS and CDR2 as YFSETQ. The CDR3 protein is CASSLNGGDTDTQYF. The CDR3 coding sequence is TGCGCCAGCAGCTTGAACGGGGGGGACACAGATACGCAGTATTTT.

This clonotype is medium-sized within its sample. The chain joins TRBV12-3 or TRBV12-4 to TRBJ1-2; D not resolved. V was shortened by 3 bases and J by 0 bases, with 11 bases between the two germline ends. The CDR3 is 15 residues long. CDR3 loop: CASSFEQDANYGYTF. The CDR3 region has the DNA TGTGCCAGCAGTTTTGAGCAGGATGCTAACTATGGCTACACCTTC.

Within the sample, this clonotype is medium-sized (0.01 to 0.1%). V usage is TRBV20-1 and J usage is TRBJ2-3, with 10 bases lining up with TRBD2. Trimming cost V 6 bases and J 1 base; bases outside gene matches: 4. The length of the CDR3 is 14 residues. Per the germline V gene, CDR1 is DFQATT and CDR2 is SNEGSKA (reference sequence). CDR3 nucleotides: TGCAGTGCCCACGGGACTAGCGGCACAGATACGCAGTATTTT. The encoded protein is CSAHGTSGTDTQYF.

This clonotype was picked up many times. J is TRBJ1-1 and V is TRBV7-2; D gene ambiguous. The CDR3 runs to 15 residues. The V gene's germline CDR1 is SGHTA and CDR2 FQGNSA. The V end lost 4 bases, the J end lost 0 bases, and 12 bases lay between the germline ends. CDR3 amino acids: CASSSTGVLNTEAFF. The CDR3 region has the DNA TGTGCCAGCAGCTCGACCGGGGTTCTGAACACTGAAGCTTTCTTT.

This clonotype is termed medium-sized. The chain joins TRBV4-2 to TRBJ2-5; 10 nucleotides match TRBD1. This CDR3 spans 15 amino acids. Trimming cost V 4 bases and J 3 bases; bases outside gene matches: 5. Germline V gene sequence: CDR1 LGHNA, CDR2 YNFKEQ. CDR3 amino acids: CASSLTGQGKETQYF. The CDR3 bases are TGTGCCAGCAGCCTCACGGGACAGGGGAAAGAGACCCAGTACTTC.

This clonotype is termed medium-sized. The chain carries TRBV7-2 and TRBJ2-1; either TRBD1 or TRBD2 may fit D (5 bases each). The CDR3 is made up of 13 amino acids. Germline-derived CDR1 and CDR2 are SGHTA and FQGNSA. V was cut by 1 base and J by 7 bases, with 8 bases left in between. For the CDR3, the DNA is TGTGCCAGCAGCTTAGGCTGGGGGAATGAGCAGTTCTTC. It codes for CASSLGWGNEQFF.

This clonotype was recorded many times. This rearrangement joins TRBV19 to TRBJ1-3, with D maybe TRBD1 (5 bases). CDR1 is LNHDA, CDR2 SQIVND, per germline (reference sequence). Trimming removed 4 bases from V and 1 base from J, with 11 bases in between. The length of the CDR3 is 15 residues. The CDR3 spells CASSTLDSSGNTIYF. In DNA form, the CDR3 reads TGTGCCAGTAGTACACTCGACAGTTCTGGAAACACCATATATTTT.

This clonotype was found many times. The chain links TRBV30 to TRBJ1-3; D remains unclear. The CDR3 length is 17 residues. Trimming removed 0 bases at V and 0 bases at J, with 15 bases between. Germline loops: CDR1 GTSNPN, CDR2 SVGIG (reference sequence). CDR3 residues: CAWSVKTGLNSGNTIYF. In DNA, the CDR3 is TGTGCCTGGAGTGTAAAGACGGGGTTAAACTCTGGAAACACCATATATTTT. Filled out from reference TRBV30 and TRBJ1-3, the complete variable domain reads SQTIHQWPATLVQPVGSPLSLECTVEGTSNPNLYWYRQAAGRGLQLLFYSVGIGQISSEVPQNLSASRPQDRQFILSSKKLLLSDSGFYLCAWSVKTGLNSGNTIYFGEGSWLTVV.

A few counts support this clonotype. J is TRBJ2-4 and V is TRBV5-5; no clear D. Trimming pared 4 bases from V and 3 bases from J, leaving 8 bases between. There are 13 residues in the CDR3. Germline lookup yields CDR1 SGHKS and CDR2 YYEKEE (reference sequence). The CDR3 spells CASSPGYKNIQYF. DNA of the CDR3: TGTGCCAGCAGCCCCGGGTACAAAAACATTCAGTACTTC.

This clonotype has ten or more counts. The chain has TRBV20-1 and TRBJ1-6; D not certain. The CDR3 sequence is 13 residues long. Germline V CDR1 and CDR2: DFQATT, SNEGSKA (reference sequence). Trimming shortened V by 2 bases and J by 9 bases, and 11 bases separated the two germline ends. The CDR3: CSARSVESSPLHF. CDR3 DNA sequence: TGCAGTGCTAGAAGCGTTGAGAGTTCACCCCTCCACTTT.

This clonotype rates as medium-sized. The chain is built from TRBV11-1 and TRBJ2-3; 11 bases are a match to TRBD2. V was clipped by 6 bases and J by 1 base; unmatched bases: 3. The length of the CDR3 is 15 residues. Germline values: CDR1 SGHAT, CDR2 FQDESV (reference sequence). The CDR3 protein is CASRKLAGGTDTQYF. CDR3 DNA sequence: TGTGCCAGCAGAAAACTAGCGGGGGGCACAGATACGCAGTATTTT.

The table lists this clonotype with many counts. The chain has TRBV4-3 and TRBJ1-2; 8 nucleotides agree with TRBD1. V was clipped by 1 base and J by 8 bases; unmatched bases: 9. This CDR3 spans 15 amino acids. Germline lookup yields CDR1 LGHNA and CDR2 YSLEER. The CDR3 bases are TGCGCCAGCAGCCAAGGATGGGGGACAGGTTACGGCTACACCTTC. Protein product: CASSQGWGTGYGYTF.

By sample fraction, this clonotype is medium-sized. The J gene is TRBJ2-1, the V gene TRBV20-1; the match to TRBD1 covers 10 bases. CDR1 and CDR2 from the germline V gene are DFQATT and SNEGSKA (reference sequence). V lost 7 bases, J lost 0 bases, and 12 bases stayed unmatched. The length of the CDR3 is 17 residues. CDR3 DNA: TGCAGTGTGGTGGACAGGGGGTCGTATGGCTCCTACAATGAGCAGTTCTTC. Translated: CSVVDRGSYGSYNEQFF.

In its sample, this clonotype was seen many times. The rearrangement links TRBV7-2 to TRBJ1-4; 10 positions agree with TRBD1. The CDR3 has 15 amino acids. The germline CDR1 and CDR2 sequences are SGHTA and FQGNSA. V gave up 5 bases and J gave up 5 bases; unmatched junction bases: 5. CDR3: CASSLDRGRNEKLFF. The CDR3 coding sequence is TGTGCCAGCAGCCTTGACAGGGGGCGAAATGAAAAACTGTTTTTT.

V is TRBV23-1 and J is TRBJ2-7; the D gene is possibly TRBD1 (6 bases). TRBV23-1 is flagged as an ORF with uncertain function. The germline V and J ends were trimmed by 4 bases and 4 bases, with 14 bases remaining between them. The CDR3 is 14 residues long. The CDR3 DNA reads as TGCGCCAGCAGTCCTCAGGGGCCAGGGTACGAGCAGTACTTC. Translated: CASSPQGPGYEQYF.